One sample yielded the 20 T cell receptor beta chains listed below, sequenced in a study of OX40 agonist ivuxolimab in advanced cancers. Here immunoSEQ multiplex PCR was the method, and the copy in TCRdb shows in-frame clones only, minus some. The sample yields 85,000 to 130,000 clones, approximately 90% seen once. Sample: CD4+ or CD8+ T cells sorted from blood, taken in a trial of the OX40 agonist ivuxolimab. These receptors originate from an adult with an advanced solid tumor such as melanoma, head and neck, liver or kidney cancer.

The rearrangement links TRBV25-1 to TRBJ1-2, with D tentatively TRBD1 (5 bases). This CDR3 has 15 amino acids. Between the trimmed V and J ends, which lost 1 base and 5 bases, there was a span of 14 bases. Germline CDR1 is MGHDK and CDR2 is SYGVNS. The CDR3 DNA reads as TGTGCCAGCAGTGAATCACAGGCATACCGATATGGCTACACCTTC. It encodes CASSESQAYRYGYTF.

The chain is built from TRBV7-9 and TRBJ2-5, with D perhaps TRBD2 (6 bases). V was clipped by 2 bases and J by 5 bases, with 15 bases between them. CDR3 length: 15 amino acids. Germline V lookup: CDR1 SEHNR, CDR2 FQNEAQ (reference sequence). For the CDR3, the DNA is TGTGCCAGCAGCTTATTGTCCCTAGCGCGCGAGACCCAGTACTTC. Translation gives CASSLLSLARETQYF.

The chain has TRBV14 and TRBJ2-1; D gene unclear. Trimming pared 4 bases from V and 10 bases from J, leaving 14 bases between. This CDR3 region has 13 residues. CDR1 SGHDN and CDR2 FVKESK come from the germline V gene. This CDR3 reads CASSPRTRSEQFF. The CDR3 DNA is TGTGCCAGCAGCCCACGGACCCGATCCGAGCAGTTCTTC.

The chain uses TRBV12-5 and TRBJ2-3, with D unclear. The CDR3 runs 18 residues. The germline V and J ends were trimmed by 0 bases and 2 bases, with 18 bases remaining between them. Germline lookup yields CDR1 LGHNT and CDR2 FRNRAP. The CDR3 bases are TGTGCTAGTGGTTTGGTCCGAGACGGGTGGATGAACACAGATACGCAGTATTTT. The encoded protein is CASGLVRDGWMNTDTQYF.

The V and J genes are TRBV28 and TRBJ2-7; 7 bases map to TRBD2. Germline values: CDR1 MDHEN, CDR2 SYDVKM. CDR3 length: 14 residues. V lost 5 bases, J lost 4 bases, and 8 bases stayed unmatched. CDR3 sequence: CASSRIAGLYEQYF. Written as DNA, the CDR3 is TGTGCCAGCAGTCGGATAGCGGGCCTGTACGAGCAGTACTTC.

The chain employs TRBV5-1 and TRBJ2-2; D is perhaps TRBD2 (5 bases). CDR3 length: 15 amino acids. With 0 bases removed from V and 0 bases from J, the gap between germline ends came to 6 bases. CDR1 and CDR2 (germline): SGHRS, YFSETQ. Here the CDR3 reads CASSLGGTNTGELFF. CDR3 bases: TGCGCCAGCAGCTTGGGAGGGACGAACACCGGGGAGCTGTTTTTT.

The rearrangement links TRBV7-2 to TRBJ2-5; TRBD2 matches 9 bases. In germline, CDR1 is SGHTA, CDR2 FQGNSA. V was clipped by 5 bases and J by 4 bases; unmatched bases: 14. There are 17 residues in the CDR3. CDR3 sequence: CASSPIGLAGLSETQYF. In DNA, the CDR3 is TGTGCCAGCAGCCCTATAGGCCTAGCGGGACTATCAGAGACCCAGTACTTC.

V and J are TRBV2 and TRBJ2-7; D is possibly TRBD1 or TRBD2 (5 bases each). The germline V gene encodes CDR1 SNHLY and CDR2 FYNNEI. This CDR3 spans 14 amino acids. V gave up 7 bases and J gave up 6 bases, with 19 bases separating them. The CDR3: CASTEGRFFSEQYF. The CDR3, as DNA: TGTGCCAGCACCGAGGGACGATTCTTCAGCGAGCAGTACTTC.

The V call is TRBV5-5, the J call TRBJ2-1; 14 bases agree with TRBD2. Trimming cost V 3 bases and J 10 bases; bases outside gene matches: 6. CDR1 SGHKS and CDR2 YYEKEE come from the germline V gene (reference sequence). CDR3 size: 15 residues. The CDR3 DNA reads TGTGCCAGCAGCTACGGACTAGCGGGAGGCGGCGAGCAGTTCTTC. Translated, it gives CASSYGLAGGGEQFF.

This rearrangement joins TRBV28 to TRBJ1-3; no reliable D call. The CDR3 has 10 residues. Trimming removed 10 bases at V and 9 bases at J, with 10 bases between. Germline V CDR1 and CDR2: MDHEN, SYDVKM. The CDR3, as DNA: TGTGCCACCGCCCGCGCCACCATATATTTT. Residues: CATARATIYF.

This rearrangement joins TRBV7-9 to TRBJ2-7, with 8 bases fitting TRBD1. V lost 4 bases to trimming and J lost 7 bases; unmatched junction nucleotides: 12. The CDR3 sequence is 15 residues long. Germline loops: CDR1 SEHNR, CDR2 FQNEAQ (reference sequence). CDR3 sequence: CASSSPRTGKAEQYF. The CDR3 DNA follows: TGTGCCAGCAGCTCCCCCCGGACAGGGAAGGCAGAGCAGTACTTC.

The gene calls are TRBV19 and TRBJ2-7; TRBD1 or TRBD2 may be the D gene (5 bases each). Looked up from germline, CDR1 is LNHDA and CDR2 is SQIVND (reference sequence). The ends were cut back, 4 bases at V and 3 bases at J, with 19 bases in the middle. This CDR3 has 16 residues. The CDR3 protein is CASSKHRQGPFYEQYF. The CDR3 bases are TGTGCCAGTAGTAAACACCGCCAGGGACCGTTCTACGAGCAGTACTTC. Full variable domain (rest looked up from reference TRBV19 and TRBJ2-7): DGGITQSPKYLFRKEGQNVTLSCEQNLNHDAMYWYRQDPGQGLRLIYYSQIVNDFQKGDIAEGYSVSREKKESFPLTVTSAQKNPTAFYLCASSKHRQGPFYEQYFGPGTRLTVT.

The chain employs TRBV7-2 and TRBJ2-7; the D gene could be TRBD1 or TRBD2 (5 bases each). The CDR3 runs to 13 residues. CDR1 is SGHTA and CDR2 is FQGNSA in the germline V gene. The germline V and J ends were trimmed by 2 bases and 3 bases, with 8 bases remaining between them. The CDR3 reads CASSLWDGYEQYF. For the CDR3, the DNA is TGTGCCAGCAGCTTATGGGACGGCTACGAGCAGTACTTC.

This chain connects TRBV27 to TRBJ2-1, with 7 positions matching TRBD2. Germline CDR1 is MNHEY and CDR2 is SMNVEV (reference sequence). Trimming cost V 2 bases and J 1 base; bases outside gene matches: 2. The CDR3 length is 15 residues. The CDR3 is CASSLRRESYNEQFF. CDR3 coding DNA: TGTGCCAGCAGTTTAAGGCGGGAGTCCTACAATGAGCAGTTCTTC.

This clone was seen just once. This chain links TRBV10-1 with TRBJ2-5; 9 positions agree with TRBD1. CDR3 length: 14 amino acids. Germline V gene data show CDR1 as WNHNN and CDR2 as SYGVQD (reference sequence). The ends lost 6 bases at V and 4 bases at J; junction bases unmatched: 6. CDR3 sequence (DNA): TGCGCCAGCAGCACCGGGACAGGGATAGAGACCCAGTACTTC. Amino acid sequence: CASSTGTGIETQYF.

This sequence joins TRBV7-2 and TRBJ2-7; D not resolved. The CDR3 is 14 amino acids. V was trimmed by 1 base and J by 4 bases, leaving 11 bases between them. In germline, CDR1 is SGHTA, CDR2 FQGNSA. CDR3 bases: TGTGCCAGCAGCTTAGGACGATCGACTTACGAGCAGTACTTC. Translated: CASSLGRSTYEQYF. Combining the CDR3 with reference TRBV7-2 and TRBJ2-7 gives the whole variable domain GAGVSQSPSNKVTEKGKDVELRCDPISGHTALYWYRQSLGQGLEFLIYFQGNSAPDKSGLPSDRFSAERTGGSVSTLTIQRTQQEDSAVYLCASSLGRSTYEQYFGPGTRLTVT.

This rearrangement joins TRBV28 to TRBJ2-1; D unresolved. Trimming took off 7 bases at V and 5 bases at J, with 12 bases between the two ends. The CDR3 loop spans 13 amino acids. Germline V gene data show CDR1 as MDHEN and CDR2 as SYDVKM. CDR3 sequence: CASTGGHHNEQFF. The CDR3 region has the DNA TGTGCCAGCACTGGCGGCCATCACAATGAGCAGTTCTTC.

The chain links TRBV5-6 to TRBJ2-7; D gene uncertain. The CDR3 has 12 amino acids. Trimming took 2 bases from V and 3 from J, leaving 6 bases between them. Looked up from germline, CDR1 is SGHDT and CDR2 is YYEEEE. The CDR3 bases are TGTGCCAGCAGCTTTCAGAGCTACGAGCAGTACTTC. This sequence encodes CASSFQSYEQYF. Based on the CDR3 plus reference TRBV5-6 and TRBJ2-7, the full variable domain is DAGVTQSPTHLIKTRGQQVTLRCSPKSGHDTVSWYQQALGQGPQFIFQYYEEEERQRGNFPDRFSGHQFPNYSSELNVNALLLGDSALYLCASSFQSYEQYFGPGTRLTVT.

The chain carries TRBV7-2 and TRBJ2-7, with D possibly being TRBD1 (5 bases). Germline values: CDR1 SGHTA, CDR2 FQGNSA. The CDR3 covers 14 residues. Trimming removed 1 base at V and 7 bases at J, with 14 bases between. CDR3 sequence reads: CASSLGGARREQYF. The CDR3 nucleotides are TGTGCCAGCAGCTTAGGTGGGGCGCGGAGAGAGCAGTACTTC.

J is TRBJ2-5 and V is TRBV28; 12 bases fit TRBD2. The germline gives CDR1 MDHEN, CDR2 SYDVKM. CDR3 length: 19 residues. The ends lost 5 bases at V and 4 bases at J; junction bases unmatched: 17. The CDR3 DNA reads TGTGCCAGCAGTCCATCTAGCGGGAGGGCCGGTCGCTTAAGAGAGACCCAGTACTTC. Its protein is CASSPSSGRAGRLRETQYF.